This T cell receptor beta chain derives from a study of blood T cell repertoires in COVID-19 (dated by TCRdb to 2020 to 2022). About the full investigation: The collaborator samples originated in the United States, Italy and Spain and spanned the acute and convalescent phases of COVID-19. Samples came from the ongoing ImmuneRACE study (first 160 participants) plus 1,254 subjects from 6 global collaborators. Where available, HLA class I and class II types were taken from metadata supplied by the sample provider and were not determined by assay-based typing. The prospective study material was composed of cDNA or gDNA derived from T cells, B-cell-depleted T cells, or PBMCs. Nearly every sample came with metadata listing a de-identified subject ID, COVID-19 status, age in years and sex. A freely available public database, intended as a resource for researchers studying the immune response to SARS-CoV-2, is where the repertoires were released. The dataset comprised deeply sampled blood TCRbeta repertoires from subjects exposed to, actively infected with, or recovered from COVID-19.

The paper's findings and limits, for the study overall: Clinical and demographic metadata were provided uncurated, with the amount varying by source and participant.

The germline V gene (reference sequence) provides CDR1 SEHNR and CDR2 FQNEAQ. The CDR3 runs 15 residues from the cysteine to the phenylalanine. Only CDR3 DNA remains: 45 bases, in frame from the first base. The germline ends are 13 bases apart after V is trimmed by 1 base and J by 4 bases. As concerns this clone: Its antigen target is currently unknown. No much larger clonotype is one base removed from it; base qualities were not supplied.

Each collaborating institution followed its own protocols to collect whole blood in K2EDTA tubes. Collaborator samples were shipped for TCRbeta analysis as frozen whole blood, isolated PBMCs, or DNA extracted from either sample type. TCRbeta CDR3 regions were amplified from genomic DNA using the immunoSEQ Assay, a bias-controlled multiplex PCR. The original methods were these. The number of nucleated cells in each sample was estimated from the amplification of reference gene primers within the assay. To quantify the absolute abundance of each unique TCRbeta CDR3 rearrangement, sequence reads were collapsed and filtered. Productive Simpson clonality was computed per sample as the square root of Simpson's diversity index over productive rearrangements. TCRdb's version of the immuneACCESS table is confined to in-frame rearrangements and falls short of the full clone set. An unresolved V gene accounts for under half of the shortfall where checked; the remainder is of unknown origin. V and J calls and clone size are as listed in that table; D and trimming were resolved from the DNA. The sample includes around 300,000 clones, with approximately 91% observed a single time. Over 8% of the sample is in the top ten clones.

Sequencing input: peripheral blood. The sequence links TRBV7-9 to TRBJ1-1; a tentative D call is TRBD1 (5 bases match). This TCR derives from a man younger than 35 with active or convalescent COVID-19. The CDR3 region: CASSLVTGGTTEAFF. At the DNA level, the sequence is TGTGCCAGCAGCTTAGTTACGGGGGGGACCACTGAAGCTTTCTTT.